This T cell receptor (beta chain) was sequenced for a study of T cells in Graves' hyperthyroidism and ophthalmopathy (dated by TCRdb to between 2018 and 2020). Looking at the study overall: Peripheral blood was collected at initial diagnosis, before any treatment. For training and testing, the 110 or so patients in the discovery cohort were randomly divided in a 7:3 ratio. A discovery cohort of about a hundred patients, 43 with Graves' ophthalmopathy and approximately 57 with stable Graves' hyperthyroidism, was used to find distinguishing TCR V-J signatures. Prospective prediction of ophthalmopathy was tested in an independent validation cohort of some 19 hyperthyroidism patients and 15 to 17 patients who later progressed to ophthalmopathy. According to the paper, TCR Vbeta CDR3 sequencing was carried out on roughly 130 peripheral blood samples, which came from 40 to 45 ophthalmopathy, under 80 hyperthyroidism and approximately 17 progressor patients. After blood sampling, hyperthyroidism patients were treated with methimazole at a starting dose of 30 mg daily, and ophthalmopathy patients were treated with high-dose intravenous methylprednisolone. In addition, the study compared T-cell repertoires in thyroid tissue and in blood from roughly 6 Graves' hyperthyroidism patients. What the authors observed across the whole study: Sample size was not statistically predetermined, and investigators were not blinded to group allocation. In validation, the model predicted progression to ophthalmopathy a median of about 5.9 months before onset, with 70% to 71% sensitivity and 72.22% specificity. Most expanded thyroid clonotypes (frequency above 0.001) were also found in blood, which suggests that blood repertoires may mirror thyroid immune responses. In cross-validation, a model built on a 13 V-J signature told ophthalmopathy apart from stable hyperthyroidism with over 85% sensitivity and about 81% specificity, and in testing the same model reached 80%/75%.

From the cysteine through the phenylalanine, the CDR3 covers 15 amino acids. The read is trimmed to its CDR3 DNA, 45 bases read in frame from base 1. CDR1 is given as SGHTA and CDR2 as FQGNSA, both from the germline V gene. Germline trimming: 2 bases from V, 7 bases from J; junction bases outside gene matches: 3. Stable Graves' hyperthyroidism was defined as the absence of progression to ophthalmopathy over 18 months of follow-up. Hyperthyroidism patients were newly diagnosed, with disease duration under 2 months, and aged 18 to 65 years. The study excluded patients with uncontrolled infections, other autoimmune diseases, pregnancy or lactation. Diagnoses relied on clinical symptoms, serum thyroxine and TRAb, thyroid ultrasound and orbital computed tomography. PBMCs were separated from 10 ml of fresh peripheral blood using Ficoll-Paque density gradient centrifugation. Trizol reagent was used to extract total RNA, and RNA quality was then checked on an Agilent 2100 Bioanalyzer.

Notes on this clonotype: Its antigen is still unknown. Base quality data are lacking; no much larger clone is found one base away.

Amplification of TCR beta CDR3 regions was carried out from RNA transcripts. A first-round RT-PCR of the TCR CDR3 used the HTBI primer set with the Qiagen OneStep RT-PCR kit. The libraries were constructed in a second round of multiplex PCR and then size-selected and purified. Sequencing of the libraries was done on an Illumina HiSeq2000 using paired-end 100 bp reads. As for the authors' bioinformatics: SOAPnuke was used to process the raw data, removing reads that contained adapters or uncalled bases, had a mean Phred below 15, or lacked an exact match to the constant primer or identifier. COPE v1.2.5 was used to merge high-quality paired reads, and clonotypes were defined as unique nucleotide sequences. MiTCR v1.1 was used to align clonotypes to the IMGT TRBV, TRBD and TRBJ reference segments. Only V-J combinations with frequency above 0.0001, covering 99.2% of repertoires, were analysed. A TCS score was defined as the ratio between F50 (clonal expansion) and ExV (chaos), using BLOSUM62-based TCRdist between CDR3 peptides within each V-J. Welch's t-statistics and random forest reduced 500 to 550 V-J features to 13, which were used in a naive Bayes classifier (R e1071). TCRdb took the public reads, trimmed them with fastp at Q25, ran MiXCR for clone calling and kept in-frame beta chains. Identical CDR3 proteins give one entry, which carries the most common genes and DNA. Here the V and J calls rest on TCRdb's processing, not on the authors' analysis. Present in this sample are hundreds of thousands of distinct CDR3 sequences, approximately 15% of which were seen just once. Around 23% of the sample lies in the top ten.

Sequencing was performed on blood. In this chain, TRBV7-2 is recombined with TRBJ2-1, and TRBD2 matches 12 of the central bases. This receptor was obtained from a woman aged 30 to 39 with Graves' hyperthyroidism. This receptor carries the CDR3 CASSLMLAGGNEQFF. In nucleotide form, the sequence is TGTGCCAGCAGCTTAATGCTAGCGGGAGGGAATGAGCAGTTCTTC. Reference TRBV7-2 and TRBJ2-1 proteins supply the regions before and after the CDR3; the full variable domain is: GAGVSQSPSNKVTEKGKDVELRCDPISGHTALYWYRQSLGQGLEFLIYFQGNSAPDKSGLPSDRFSAERTGGSVSTLTIQRTQQEDSAVYLCASSLMLAGGNEQFFGPGTRLTVL.